This T cell receptor (beta chain) appears in the sequencing data of a study of cytomegalovirus exposure and HLA in healthy donors. About the study: Sequencing of about 179 million T cells in an earlier analysis found about 120 million unique TCR beta sequences.

PCR amplification relied on 60 Vbeta primers (plus 13 Jbeta primers). TCRdb keeps only in-frame clones here, not all; method: immunoSEQ multiplex PCR. The sample has roughly 120,000 clones, approximately 69% seen once. V was clipped by 5 bases and J by 7 bases, with 14 bases between them. This CDR3 has 14 amino acids. Germline CDR1 is LNHDA and CDR2 is SQIVND (reference sequence). The rearrangement joins TRBV19 to TRBJ1-4, with TRBD1 as a possible D gene (5 bases). What was sequenced was PBMCs. The clonotype comes from a man aged 40-49 years in good health and CMV-seropositive. The CDR3 reads CASSQGTGGEKLFF. The CDR3 bases are TGTGCCAGTAGTCAGGGAACCGGCGGTGAAAAACTGTTTTTT. Looking up the rest from reference TRBV19 and TRBJ1-4 gives the full variable domain: DGGITQSPKYLFRKEGQNVTLSCEQNLNHDAMYWYRQDPGQGLRLIYYSQIVNDFQKGDIAEGYSVSREKKESFPLTVTSAQKNPTAFYLCASSQGTGGEKLFFGSGTQLSVL.